The 4 T cell receptor beta chains listed next were all sequenced from one sample in a study of regulatory T cells in long-lasting Graves disease. Time point: newly diagnosed GD, antithyroid drugs for less than 3 months. There was RNA extracted from PBMCs, and the TCR library was made from it. Arm-PCR of CDR3 regions with iRepertoire HTBI primers generated TCR beta libraries. A single record per CDR3 protein comes from TCRdb applying MiXCR to the multiplex PCR reads. The table includes approximately 310,000 distinct CDR3 sequences, about a sixth detected once. The sample consisted of peripheral blood mononuclear cells (PBMCs), taken at new diagnosis, from a patient treated with antithyroid drugs. The source is a female donor with Graves disease.

This sequence joins TRBV27 and TRBJ2-7, with TRBD2 matching 9 bases. CDR3 size: 16 residues. Trimming cost V 0 bases and J 3 bases; bases outside gene matches: 6. Germline-derived CDR1 and CDR2 are MNHEY and SMNVEV (reference sequence). CDR3 bases: TGTGCCAGCAGTTTATCGATTAGCGGGAGTTTCTACGAGCAGTACTTC. The encoded protein is CASSLSISGSFYEQYF.

Worth noting for this clonotype: A much bigger clone sits one base away, suggesting this may be a read error. V and J are TRBV7-2 and TRBJ1-1; D gene uncertain. V lost 4 bases to trimming and J lost 0 bases, with 15 bases between them. CDR3 length equals 16 residues. Germline V lookup: CDR1 SGHTA, CDR2 FQGNSA. The CDR3 DNA follows: TGTGCCAGCAGCTCAATCCGGGGTGCTGTGAACACTGAAGCTTTCTTT. Its protein is CASSSIRGAVNTEAFF. Full variable domain (outside the CDR3, taken from reference TRBV7-2 and TRBJ1-1): GAGVSQSPSNKVTEKGKDVELRCDPISGHTALYWYRQSLGQGLEFLIYFQGNSAPDKSGLPSDRFSAERTGGSVSTLTIQRTQQEDSAVYLCASSSIRGAVNTEAFFGQGTRLTVV.

This clonotype was observed at least ten times. The CDR3 loop reads CSARTGVANEKLFF. Here the CDR3 DNA reads TGCAGTGCTCGGACAGGAGTAGCTAATGAAAAACTGTTTTTT. The chain carries TRBV20-1 and TRBJ1-4; TRBD1 agrees at 7 bases. The CDR3 totals 14 residues. After removal of 5 bases from V and 3 bases from J, the junction contained 6 bases not matched to a gene. Germline CDR1 and CDR2: DFQATT and SNEGSKA (reference sequence).

The chain employs TRBV12-3 or TRBV12-4 and TRBJ1-5; D is ambiguous. V gave up 6 bases and J gave up 1 base, with 7 bases separating them. This CDR3 contains 13 residues. CDR3 loop: CASSPESNQPQHF. CDR3 DNA sequence: TGTGCCAGCAGCCCCGAGAGCAATCAGCCCCAGCATTTT.